Ten or more counts support the clone carrying this T cell receptor beta chain. The data belong to a study of T cell repertoires in cytomegalovirus infection. The CDR3 is 15 amino acids. Germline assignment: CDR1 SGHTA and CDR2 FQGTGA. Trimming took off 2 bases at V and 0 bases at J, with 8 bases between the two ends. TCRdb reanalysed the reads using MiXCR and keeps one entry per CDR3 protein. This table has more than 500,000 distinct CDR3 sequences, about 17% appearing once. The sequencing sample was made of CD8+ T cells from PBMCs. The receptor comes from a human donor in good health (CMV status not recorded). Some clones in this sample may be carry-over from other donors' samples. The rearrangement uses TRBV7-3 and TRBJ2-1; D remains ambiguous. This chain's CDR3 is CASSLGDASYNEQFF. The CDR3, as DNA: TGTGCCAGCAGCTTAGGTGACGCCTCCTACAATGAGCAGTTCTTC.